This TCR beta chain was recorded in a study of cytomegalovirus exposure and HLA in healthy donors. Study conclusions and caveats: Published work reported that the classifier diagnosed cytomegalovirus status with high specificity and sensitivity. As confirmed in vitro, three CMV-associated chains were specific for CMV antigens. A later analysis linked 15,000 to 20,000 TCR beta sequences to HLA alleles at 0.05 false discovery rate.

On this clone: Its antigen is unidentified.

CDR1 and CDR2 (germline): SGHRS, YFSETQ. CDR3 length: 16 residues. The V end lost 5 bases, the J end lost 0 bases, and 18 bases lay between the germline ends. Among the donors, all were healthy bone marrow donors. Primers: 60 Vbeta forward and 13 Jbeta reverse. Using immunoSEQ multiplex PCR, the repertoire was profiled, and TCRdb retains in-frame clones only, with some absent. Of 80,000 to 90,000 clones in the sample, roughly three quarters were seen once. The sequenced material came from PBMCs. The V and J genes are TRBV5-1 and TRBJ2-7; TRBD2 might be the D (7 bases). This clonotype was obtained from a man aged 30-40 years in good health and CMV-seronegative. CDR3: CASSPNSGGGSYEQYF. CDR3 DNA sequence: TGCGCCAGCAGTCCTAACTCGGGGGGCGGCTCCTACGAGCAGTACTTC. Together with reference TRBV5-1 and TRBJ2-7, the CDR3 gives the full variable domain: KAGVTQTPRYLIKTRGQQVTLSCSPISGHRSVSWYQQTPGQGLQFLFEYFSETQRNKGNFPGRFSGRQFSNSRSEMNVSTLELGDSALYLCASSPNSGGGSYEQYFGPGTRLTVT.